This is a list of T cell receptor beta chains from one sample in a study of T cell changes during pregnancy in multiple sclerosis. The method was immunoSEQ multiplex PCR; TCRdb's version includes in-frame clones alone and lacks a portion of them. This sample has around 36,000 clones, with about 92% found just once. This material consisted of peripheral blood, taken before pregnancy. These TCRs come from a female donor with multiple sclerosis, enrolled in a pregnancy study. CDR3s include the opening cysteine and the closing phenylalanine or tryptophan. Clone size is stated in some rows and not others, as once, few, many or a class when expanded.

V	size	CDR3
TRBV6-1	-	CASSEGDGSYGYTF
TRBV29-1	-	CSTRQTLNYGYTF
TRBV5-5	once	CASSLGGVGWPQHF
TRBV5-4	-	CASSWGGTETQYF
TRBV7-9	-	CASSSGQVELSDEQYF
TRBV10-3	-	CAISLGTNNYGYTF
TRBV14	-	CASSQLLAGTSYEQYF
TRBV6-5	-	CASSLGDSTDTQYF
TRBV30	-	CAWSVRPGGTHEQYF
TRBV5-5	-	CASSFRTGGWGEKLFF
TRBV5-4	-	CASSLGLTSTDTQYF
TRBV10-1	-	CASSEWRSPGIQYF